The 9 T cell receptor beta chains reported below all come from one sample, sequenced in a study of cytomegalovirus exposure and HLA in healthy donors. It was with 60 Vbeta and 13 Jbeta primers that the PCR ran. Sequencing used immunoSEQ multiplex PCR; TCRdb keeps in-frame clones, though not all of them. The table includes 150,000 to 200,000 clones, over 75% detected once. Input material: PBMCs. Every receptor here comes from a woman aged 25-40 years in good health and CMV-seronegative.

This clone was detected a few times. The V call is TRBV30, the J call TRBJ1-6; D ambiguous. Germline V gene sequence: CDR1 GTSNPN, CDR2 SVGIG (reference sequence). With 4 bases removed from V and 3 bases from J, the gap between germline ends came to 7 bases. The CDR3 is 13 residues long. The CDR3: CAWTGVYNSPLHF. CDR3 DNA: TGTGCCTGGACCGGGGTCTATAATTCACCCCTCCACTTT.

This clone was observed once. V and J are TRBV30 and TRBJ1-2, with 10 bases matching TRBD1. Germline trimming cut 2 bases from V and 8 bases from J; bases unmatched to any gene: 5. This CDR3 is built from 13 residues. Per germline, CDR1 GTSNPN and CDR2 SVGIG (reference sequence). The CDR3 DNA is TGTGCCTGGAGTCTTGACAGGGGGCCCGGCTACACCTTC. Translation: CAWSLDRGPGYTF.

The CDR3 loop is CASSRGGYGYTF. The CDR3 coding sequence is TGTGCCAGCAGCCGGGGGGGGTATGGCTACACCTTC. This chain uses TRBV14 with TRBJ1-2; tentatively, D is TRBD1 (5 bases). This CDR3 region has 12 residues. Per the germline V gene, CDR1 is SGHDN and CDR2 is FVKESK. The V and J ends lost 4 bases and 5 bases respectively, with 8 bases between them.

CDR3 nucleotides: TGCGCCAGCAGCTTGGGGGCAGGGGACAATGAGCAGTTCTTC. Translating it yields CASSLGAGDNEQFF. The V and J genes are TRBV5-1 and TRBJ2-1, with D possibly TRBD1 on 6 matching bases. In germline, CDR1 is SGHRS, CDR2 YFSETQ. This CDR3 is built from 14 residues. V was cut by 0 bases and J by 5 bases, with 9 bases left in between.

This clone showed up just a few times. CDR3 sequence: CASSVEITLHF. For the CDR3, the DNA is TGTGCCAGCAGCGTAGAAATTACCCTCCACTTT. The V and J genes are TRBV9 and TRBJ1-6, with no clear D. V was shortened by 0 bases and J by 14 bases, with 6 bases between the two germline ends. CDR1 and CDR2 (germline): SGDLS, YYNGEE. The CDR3 is made up of 11 amino acids. Filled out from reference TRBV9 and TRBJ1-6, the complete variable domain reads DSGVTQTPKHLITATGQRVTLRCSPRSGDLSVYWYQQSLDQGLQFLIQYYNGEERAKGNILERFSAQQFPDLHSELNLSSLELGDSALYFCASSVEITLHFGNGTRLTVT.

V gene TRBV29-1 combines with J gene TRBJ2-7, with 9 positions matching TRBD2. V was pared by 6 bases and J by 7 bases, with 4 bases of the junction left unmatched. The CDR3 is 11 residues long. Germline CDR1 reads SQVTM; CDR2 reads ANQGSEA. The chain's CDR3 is CSVGLAREQYF. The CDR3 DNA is TGCAGCGTCGGACTAGCGAGAGAGCAGTACTTC.

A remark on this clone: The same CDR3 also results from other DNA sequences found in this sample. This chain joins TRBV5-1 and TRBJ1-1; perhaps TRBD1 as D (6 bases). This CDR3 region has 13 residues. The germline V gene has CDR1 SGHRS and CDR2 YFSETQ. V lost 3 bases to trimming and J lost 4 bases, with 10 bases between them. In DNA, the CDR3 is TGCGCCAGCAGCTCAACAGGGACCACTGAAGCTTTCTTT. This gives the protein CASSSTGTTEAFF. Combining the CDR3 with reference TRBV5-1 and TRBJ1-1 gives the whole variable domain KAGVTQTPRYLIKTRGQQVTLSCSPISGHRSVSWYQQTPGQGLQFLFEYFSETQRNKGNFPGRFSGRQFSNSRSEMNVSTLELGDSALYLCASSSTGTTEAFFGQGTRLTVV.

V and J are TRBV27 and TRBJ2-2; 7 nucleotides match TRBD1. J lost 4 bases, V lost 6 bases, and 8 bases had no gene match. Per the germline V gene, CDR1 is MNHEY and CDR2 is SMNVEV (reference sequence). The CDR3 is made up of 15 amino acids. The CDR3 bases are TGTGCCAGCAGAGGTACCAGGGGGAGCACCGGGGAGCTGTTTTTT. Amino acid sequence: CASRGTRGSTGELFF.

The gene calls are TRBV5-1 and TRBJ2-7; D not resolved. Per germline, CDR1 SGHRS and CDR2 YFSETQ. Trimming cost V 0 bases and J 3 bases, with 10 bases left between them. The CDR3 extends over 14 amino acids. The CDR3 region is CASSLESGFYEQYF. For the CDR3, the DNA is TGCGCCAGCAGCTTGGAATCAGGTTTCTACGAGCAGTACTTC.